A single T cell receptor (beta chain) is shown here with its context. Its antigen is as yet unknown. This table comes from immunoSEQ multiplex PCR, and its TCRdb copy is limited to in-frame clones, with some not included. The table includes about 64,000 clones, 70% to 85% detected once. Documented time point: week 11, during vaccination. Vaccination comprised doses that each held 300 ug of mutant IDH1 20-mer peptide, plus topical imiquimod. Each astrocytoma in the donors was new, WHO grade 3 or 4, IDH1-mutant and ATRX-lost. This sample is drawn from a study of a mutant IDH1 vaccine in newly diagnosed glioma. Study in general: Beginning 4-6 weeks after radiotherapy alone, or with temozolomide cycles, vaccination took place.

The receptor's source is a woman aged 45 to 65 with glioma. Sequencing was performed on PBMCs, taken from a glioma patient whose treatment included an IDH1 peptide vaccine.

The CDR3 DNA sequence: TGTGCCAGCAGCGTGGACCGGGACAGGGGCACTGAAGCTTTCTTT. Its protein product is CASSVDRDRGTEAFF. This chain connects TRBV9 to TRBJ1-1; the match to TRBD1 covers 10 bases. The CDR3 extends over 15 amino acids. Germline V gene data show CDR1 as SGDLS and CDR2 as YYNGEE. J gave up 4 bases and V 2 bases, and 5 bases lay outside the gene matches.